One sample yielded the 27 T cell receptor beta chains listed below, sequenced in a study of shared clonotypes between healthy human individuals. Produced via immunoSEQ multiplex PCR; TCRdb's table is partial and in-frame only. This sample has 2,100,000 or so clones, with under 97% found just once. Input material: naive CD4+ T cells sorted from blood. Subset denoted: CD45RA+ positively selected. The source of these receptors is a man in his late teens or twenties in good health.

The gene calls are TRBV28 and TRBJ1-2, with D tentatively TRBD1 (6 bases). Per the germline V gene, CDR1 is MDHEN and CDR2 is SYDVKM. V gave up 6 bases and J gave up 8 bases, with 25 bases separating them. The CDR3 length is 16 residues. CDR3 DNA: TGTGCCAGCAGCCAAGGGGAGGGTTCCAGGGGTGGCGGCTACACCTTC. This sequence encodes CASSQGEGSRGGGYTF.

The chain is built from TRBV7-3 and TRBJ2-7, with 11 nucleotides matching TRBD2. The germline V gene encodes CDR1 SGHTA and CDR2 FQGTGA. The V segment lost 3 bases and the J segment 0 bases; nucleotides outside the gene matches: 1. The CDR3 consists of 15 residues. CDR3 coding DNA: TGTGCCAGCAGCTTGACTAGCGGGGCCTCCTACGAGCAGTACTTC. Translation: CASSLTSGASYEQYF.

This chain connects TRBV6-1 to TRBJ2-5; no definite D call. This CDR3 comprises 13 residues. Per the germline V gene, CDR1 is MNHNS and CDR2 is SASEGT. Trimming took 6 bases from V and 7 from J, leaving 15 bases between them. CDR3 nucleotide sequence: TGTGCCAGCAGAGTGACCGTTACGGGGACCCAGTACTTC. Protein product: CASRVTVTGTQYF.

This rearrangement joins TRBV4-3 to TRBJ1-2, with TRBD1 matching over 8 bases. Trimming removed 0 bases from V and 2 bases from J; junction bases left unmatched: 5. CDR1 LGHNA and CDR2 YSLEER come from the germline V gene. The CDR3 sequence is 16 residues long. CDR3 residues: CASSQDPRGLNYGYTF. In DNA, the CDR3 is TGCGCCAGCAGCCAAGATCCCAGGGGGCTGAACTATGGCTACACCTTC.

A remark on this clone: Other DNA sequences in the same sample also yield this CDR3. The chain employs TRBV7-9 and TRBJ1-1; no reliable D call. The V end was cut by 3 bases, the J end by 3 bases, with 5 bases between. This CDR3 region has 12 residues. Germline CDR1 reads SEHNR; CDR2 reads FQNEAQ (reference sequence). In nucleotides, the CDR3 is TGTGCCAGCAGCTTGAGGGACACTGAAGCTTTCTTT. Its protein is CASSLRDTEAFF.

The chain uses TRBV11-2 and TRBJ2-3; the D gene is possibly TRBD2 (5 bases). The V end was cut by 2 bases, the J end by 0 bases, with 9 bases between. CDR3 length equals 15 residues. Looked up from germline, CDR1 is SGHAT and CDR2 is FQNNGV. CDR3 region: CASSLLAQSTDTQYF. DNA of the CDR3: TGTGCCAGCAGCTTACTAGCCCAGAGCACAGATACGCAGTATTTT. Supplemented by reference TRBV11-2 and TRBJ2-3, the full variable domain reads EAGVAQSPRYKIIEKRQSVAFWCNPISGHATLYWYQQILGQGPKLLIQFQNNGVVDDSQLPKDRFSAERLKGVDSTLKIQPAKLEDSAVYLCASSLLAQSTDTQYFGPGTRLTVL.

CDR3 nucleotides: TGTGCCACTTCGGGCGGGGCAGTGGAGACCCAGTACTTC. Protein sequence: CATSGGAVETQYF. The chain is built from TRBV10-3 and TRBJ2-5, with a tentative D call TRBD2 (6 bases). This CDR3 contains 13 residues. The V end was cut by 10 bases, the J end by 5 bases, with 17 bases between. Germline V gives CDR1 ENHRY, CDR2 SYGVKD.

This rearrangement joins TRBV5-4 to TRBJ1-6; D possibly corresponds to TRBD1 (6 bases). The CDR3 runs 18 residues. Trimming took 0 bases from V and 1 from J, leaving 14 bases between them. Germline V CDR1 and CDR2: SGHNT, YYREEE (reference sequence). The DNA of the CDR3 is TGTGCCAGCAGCTTGGGGCAGGGGTCGGGTTCCTATAATTCACCCCTCCACTTT. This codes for CASSLGQGSGSYNSPLHF.

The DNA of the CDR3 is TGCGCCAGCAGCCCTAAAACCGACAGAAACACCGGGGAGCTGTTTTTT. This gives the protein CASSPKTDRNTGELFF. The chain carries TRBV5-1 and TRBJ2-2, with D possibly matching TRBD1 (5 bases). Deletions cut 4 bases from V and 2 bases from J, with 15 bases between. The CDR3 spans 16 residues. The germline CDR1 and CDR2 sequences are SGHRS and YFSETQ.

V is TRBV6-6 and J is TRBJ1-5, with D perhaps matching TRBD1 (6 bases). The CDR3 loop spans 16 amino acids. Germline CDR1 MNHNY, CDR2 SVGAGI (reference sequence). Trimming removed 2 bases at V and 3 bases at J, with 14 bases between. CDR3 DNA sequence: TGTGCCAGCAGTTACAAACAGGGTAGTACCAATCAGCCCCAGCATTTT. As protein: CASSYKQGSTNQPQHF.

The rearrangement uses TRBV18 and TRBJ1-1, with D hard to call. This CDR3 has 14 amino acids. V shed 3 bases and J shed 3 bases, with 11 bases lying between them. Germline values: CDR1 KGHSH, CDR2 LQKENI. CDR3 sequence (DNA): TGTGCCAGCTCACCCACTAACAAAGACACTGAAGCTTTCTTT. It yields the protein CASSPTNKDTEAFF.

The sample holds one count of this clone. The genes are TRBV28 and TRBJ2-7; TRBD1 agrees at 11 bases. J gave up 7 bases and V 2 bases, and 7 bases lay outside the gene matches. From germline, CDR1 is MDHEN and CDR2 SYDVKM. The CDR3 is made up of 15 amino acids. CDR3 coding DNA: TGTGCCAGCAGTTTAAGGGACAGGGGGGCAAGAGAGCAGTACTTC. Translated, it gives CASSLRDRGAREQYF.

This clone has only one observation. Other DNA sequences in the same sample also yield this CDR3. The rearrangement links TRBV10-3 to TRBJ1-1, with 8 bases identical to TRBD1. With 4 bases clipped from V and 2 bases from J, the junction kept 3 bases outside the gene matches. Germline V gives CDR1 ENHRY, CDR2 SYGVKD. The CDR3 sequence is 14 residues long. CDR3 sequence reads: CAISVDRGNTEAFF. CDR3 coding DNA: TGTGCCATCAGTGTTGACAGGGGCAACACTGAAGCTTTCTTT.

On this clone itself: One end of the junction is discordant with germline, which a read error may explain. CDR3 residues: CAISDGGALNF. The CDR3 DNA reads as TGTGCCATCAGTGATGGGGGGGCCTTGAACTTC. This chain joins TRBV10-3 and TRBJ2-5, with a weak D call TRBD2 (7 bases). This CDR3 comprises 11 residues. Germline CDR1 ENHRY, CDR2 SYGVKD.

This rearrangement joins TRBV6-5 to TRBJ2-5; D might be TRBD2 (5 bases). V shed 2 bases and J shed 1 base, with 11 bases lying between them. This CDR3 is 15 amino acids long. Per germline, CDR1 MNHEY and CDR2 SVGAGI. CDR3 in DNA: TGTGCCAGCAGTTACCTCGGCGGGCCCCAAGAGACCCAGTACTTC. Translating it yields CASSYLGGPQETQYF.

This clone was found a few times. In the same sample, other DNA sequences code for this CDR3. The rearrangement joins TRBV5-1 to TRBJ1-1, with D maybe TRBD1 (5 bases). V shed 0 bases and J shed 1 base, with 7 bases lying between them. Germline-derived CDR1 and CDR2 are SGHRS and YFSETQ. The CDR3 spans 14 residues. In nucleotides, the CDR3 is TGCGCCAGCAGCTTGGAGAGGGGGAACACTGAAGCTTTCTTT. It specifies CASSLERGNTEAFF.

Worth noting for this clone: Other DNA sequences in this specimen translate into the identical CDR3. The CDR3: CASSLAGPRETQYF. CDR3 DNA sequence: TGTGCCAGCAGCTTGGCAGGCCCAAGGGAGACCCAGTACTTC. The chain couples TRBV5-4 to TRBJ2-5; D not resolved. This CDR3 spans 14 amino acids. Germline CDR1 is SGHNT and CDR2 is YYREEE (reference sequence). V gave up 0 bases and J gave up 5 bases, with 11 bases separating them.

CDR3 region: CAWSRRVGTGELFF. DNA of the CDR3: TGTGCCTGGAGTCGCCGGGTTGGCACCGGGGAGCTGTTTTTT. The J gene is TRBJ2-2, the V gene TRBV30; D is ambiguous. Germline V gene sequence: CDR1 GTSNPN, CDR2 SVGIG (reference sequence). Trimming stripped 2 bases from V and 4 bases from J, with 11 bases between. The CDR3 covers 14 residues. The whole variable domain, filled in from reference TRBV30 and TRBJ2-2, reads SQTIHQWPATLVQPVGSPLSLECTVEGTSNPNLYWYRQAAGRGLQLLFYSVGIGQISSEVPQNLSASRPQDRQFILSSKKLLLSDSGFYLCAWSRRVGTGELFFGEGSRLTVL.

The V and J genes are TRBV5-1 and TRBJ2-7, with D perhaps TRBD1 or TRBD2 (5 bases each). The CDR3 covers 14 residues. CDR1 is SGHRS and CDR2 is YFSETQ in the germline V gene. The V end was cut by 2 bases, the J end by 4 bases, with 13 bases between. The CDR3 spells CASSFRGRTYEQYF. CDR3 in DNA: TGCGCCAGCAGCTTCCGGGGCCGGACTTACGAGCAGTACTTC.

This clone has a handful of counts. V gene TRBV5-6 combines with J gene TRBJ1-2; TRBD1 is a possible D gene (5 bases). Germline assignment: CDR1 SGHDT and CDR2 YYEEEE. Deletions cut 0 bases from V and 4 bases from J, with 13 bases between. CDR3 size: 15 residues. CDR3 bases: TGTGCCAGCAGCTTGGAGGGCAGGGCCACCTATGGCTACACCTTC. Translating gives CASSLEGRATYGYTF.

The CDR3 bases are TGTGCCAGCCGGACCGGGACAGGGGATAGCAATCAGCCCCAGCATTTT. It translates to CASRTGTGDSNQPQHF. This chain connects TRBV19 to TRBJ1-5; 10 bases fit TRBD1. Losses at the gene ends were 9 bases for V and 0 bases for J; bases not matched to a gene: 8. The CDR3 extends over 16 amino acids. Germline values: CDR1 LNHDA, CDR2 SQIVND (reference sequence).

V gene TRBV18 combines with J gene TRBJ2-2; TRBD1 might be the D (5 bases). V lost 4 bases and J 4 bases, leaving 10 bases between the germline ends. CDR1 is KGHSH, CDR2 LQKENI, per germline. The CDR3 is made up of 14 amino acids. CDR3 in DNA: TGTGCCAGCTCACTTCTACAGGTCACCGGGGAGCTGTTTTTT. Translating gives CASSLLQVTGELFF. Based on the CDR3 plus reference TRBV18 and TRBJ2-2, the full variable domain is NAGVMQNPRHLVRRRGQEARLRCSPMKGHSHVYWYRQLPEEGLKFMVYLQKENIIDESGMPKERFSAEFPKEGPSILRIQQVVRGDSAAYFCASSLLQVTGELFFGEGSRLTVL.

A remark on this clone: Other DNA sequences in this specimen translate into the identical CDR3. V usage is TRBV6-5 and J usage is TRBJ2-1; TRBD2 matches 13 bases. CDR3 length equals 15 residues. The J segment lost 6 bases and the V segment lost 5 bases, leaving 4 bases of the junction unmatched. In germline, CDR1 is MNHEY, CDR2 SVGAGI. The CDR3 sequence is CASSSGTSGTNEQFF. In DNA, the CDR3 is TGTGCCAGCAGTAGCGGGACTAGCGGGACCAATGAGCAGTTCTTC.

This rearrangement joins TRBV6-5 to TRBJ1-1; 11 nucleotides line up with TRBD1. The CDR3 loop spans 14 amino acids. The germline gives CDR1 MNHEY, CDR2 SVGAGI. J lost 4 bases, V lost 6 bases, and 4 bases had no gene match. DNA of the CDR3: TGTGCCAGCAGGGGACAGGGGGGGTTCACTGAAGCTTTCTTT. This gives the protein CASRGQGGFTEAFF.

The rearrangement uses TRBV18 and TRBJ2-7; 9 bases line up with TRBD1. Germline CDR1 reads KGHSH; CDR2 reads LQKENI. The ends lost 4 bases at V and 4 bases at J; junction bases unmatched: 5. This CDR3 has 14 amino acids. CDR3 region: CASSRRTGDYEQYF. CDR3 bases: TGTGCCAGCTCACGACGGACAGGGGATTACGAGCAGTACTTC.

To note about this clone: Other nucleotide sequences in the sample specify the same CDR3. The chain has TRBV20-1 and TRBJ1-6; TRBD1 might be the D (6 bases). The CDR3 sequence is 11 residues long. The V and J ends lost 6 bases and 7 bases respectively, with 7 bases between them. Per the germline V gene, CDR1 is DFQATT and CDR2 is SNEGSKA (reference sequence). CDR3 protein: CSATGNSPLHF. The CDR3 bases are TGCAGTGCCACAGGGAATTCACCCCTCCACTTT.

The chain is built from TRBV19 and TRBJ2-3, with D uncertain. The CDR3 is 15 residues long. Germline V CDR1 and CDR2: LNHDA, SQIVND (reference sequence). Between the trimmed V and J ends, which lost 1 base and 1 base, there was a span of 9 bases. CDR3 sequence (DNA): TGTGCCAGTAGTATAGCAGGCCTCCGCACAGATACGCAGTATTTT. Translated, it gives CASSIAGLRTDTQYF.